This entry features one T cell receptor (beta chain) sequence. Its antigen is not known. Trimming shortened V by 4 bases and J by 1 base, and 16 bases separated the two germline ends. The CDR3 loop spans 16 amino acids. Germline V gene sequence: CDR1 LGHNA, CDR2 YNFKEQ. The data were obtained in a study of cytomegalovirus exposure and HLA in healthy donors. Study-wide points: The study dropped some indistinguishable V segments, TRBV6-2 and TRBV6-3 among them. Later analysis identified 16,951 TCR beta sequences associated with HLA alleles, using a false discovery rate threshold of 0.05.

The PCR made use of 60 Vbeta and 13 Jbeta primers. In the original processing: Roughly 10 million shared chains were among the approximately 82 million unique TCR beta chains that a later analysis counted. The repertoire was sequenced with immunoSEQ multiplex PCR; TCRdb's copy has only in-frame clones and lacks some. That table furnishes V, J and clone size, whereas the DNA furnished D and trimming. In the table there are under 80,000 clones, roughly two thirds of which are singletons. The chain couples TRBV4-2 to TRBJ1-2, with D possibly matching TRBD1 (5 bases). Sequencing was done on a sample of PBMCs. The receptor comes from a woman aged 25 to 39 in good health and CMV-seronegative. For the CDR3, the DNA is TGTGCCAGCAGCCCCCTTCCCGGGGGGGGTAACTATGGCTACACCTTC. The encoded protein is CASSPLPGGGNYGYTF.